Each of the 2 T cell receptor beta chains below was sequenced from the same sample in a study of CD8+ T cells in alopecia areata. Treatment here: oral pan-JAK inhibitor, 5-10 mg twice daily. RNA extraction was followed by reverse transcription into cDNA, which acted as the sequencing template. Libraries were prepared by immunoSEQ multiplex PCR; TCRdb keeps only in-frame clonotypes and omits some of them. Of 150,000 to 200,000 clones listed, roughly 60% were seen once; the top ten hold about 14%. The input for sequencing was CD4+ T cells sorted from blood, taken at week 24, from a patient treated with tofacitinib. These receptors originate from a human donor with alopecia areata.

This clone showed up just once. V and J are TRBV5-1 and TRBJ2-7, with a possible D match to TRBD1 (5 bases). V lost 4 bases and J 4 bases, leaving 12 bases between the germline ends. The V gene's germline CDR1 is SGHRS and CDR2 YFSETQ. The CDR3 is made up of 13 amino acids. The CDR3 nucleotides read TGCGCCAGCAGCCCGTCAGACAGTTACGAGCAGTACTTC. Its translation is CASSPSDSYEQYF.

This chain links TRBV29-1 with TRBJ2-7; 10 positions match TRBD1. The CDR3 contains 13 residues. The germline CDR1 and CDR2 sequences are SQVTM and ANQGSEA. Trimming removed 7 bases from V and 0 bases from J; junction bases left unmatched: 3. This CDR3 is CSAWTGGSYEQYF. CDR3 DNA sequence: TGCAGCGCTTGGACAGGGGGCTCCTACGAGCAGTACTTC.